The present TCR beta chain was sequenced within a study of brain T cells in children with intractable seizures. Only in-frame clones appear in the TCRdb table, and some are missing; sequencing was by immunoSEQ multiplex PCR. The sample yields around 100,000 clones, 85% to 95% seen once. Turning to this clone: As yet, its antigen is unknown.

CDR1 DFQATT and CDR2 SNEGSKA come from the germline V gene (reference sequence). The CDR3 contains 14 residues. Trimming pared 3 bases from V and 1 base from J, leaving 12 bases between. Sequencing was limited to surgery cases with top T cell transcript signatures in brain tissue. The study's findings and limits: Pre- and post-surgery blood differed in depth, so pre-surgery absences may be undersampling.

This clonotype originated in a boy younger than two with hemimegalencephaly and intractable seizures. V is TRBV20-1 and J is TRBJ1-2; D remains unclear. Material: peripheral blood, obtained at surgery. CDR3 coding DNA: TGCAGTGCTAGTTCGGGAGGGTTTAACTATGGCTACACCTTC. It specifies CSASSGGFNYGYTF.